The 17 T cell receptor beta chains given below trace back to one sample, sequenced in a study of T cells in Graves' hyperthyroidism and ophthalmopathy. The source material, RNA transcripts, was used to amplify TCR beta CDR3 regions. RT-PCR in the first round (using the HTBI primer set) targeted the TCR CDR3. TCRdb redid the calling of the multiplex PCR reads with MiXCR, one entry per CDR3 protein. Of fewer than 650,000 distinct CDR3 sequences detected, approximately 15% appear once; the ten largest clones hold around 13%. The sequencing sample was made of blood. These receptors all come from a middle-aged woman with Graves' hyperthyroidism.

To note about this clonotype: This may come from a read error, since a much larger clone is one base off. This chain joins TRBV27 and TRBJ1-1; no definite D call. Germline CDR1 reads MNHEY; CDR2 reads SMNVEV (reference sequence). This CDR3 contains 14 residues. The CDR3, as DNA: TGTGCCAGCAGTTTATTAGGAGGCGTCACTGAAACTTTCTTT. It specifies CASSLLGGVTETFF.

The CDR3 sequence: CASSQIDRSGNTIYF. CDR3 nucleotide sequence: TGTGCCAGCAGCCAGATTGACAGGAGTGGAAACACCATATATTTT. The chain uses TRBV9 and TRBJ1-3; a weak D match, TRBD1 (6 bases). Germline CDR1 and CDR2: SGDLS and YYNGEE. The CDR3 extends over 15 amino acids. Trimming took off 4 bases at V and 3 bases at J, with 14 bases between the two ends.

This clonotype occurred many times. The chain recombines TRBV3-1 with TRBJ2-1, with D possibly being TRBD1 (5 bases). V was shortened by 2 bases and J by 7 bases, with 12 bases between the two germline ends. CDR1 LGHDT and CDR2 YNNKEL come from the germline V gene (reference sequence). CDR3 length: 14 amino acids. CDR3 in amino acids: CASSQRGSWNEQFF. The CDR3 DNA reads TGTGCCAGCAGCCAAAGGGGTAGTTGGAATGAGCAGTTCTTC.

The V and J genes are TRBV10-3 and TRBJ2-7, with TRBD1 identical over 9 bases. Unmatched junction bases numbered 5, after V lost 7 bases and J lost 4 bases. Per germline, CDR1 ENHRY and CDR2 SYGVKD. The CDR3 is 13 residues long. The chain's CDR3 is CAITGGQGYEQYF. Written as DNA, the CDR3 is TGTGCCATCACTGGGGGACAGGGTTACGAGCAGTACTTC.

This clonotype was recorded at least ten times. The V gene is TRBV28, the J gene TRBJ2-2, with D hard to call. Germline V CDR1 and CDR2: MDHEN, SYDVKM. Deletions cut 5 bases from V and 3 bases from J, with 13 bases between. This CDR3 is built from 15 residues. The CDR3 region has the DNA TGTGCCAGCAGTCTAGGTGGGATCGACACCGGGGAGCTGTTTTTT. Its protein product is CASSLGGIDTGELFF.

This clonotype has ten or more counts. This rearrangement joins TRBV5-1 to TRBJ2-1; D may be TRBD2 (7 bases). CDR1 and CDR2 from the germline V gene are SGHRS and YFSETQ. V was cut by 0 bases and J by 10 bases, with 26 bases left in between. This CDR3 spans 18 amino acids. The CDR3, as DNA: TGCGCCAGCAGCTTGGTCGAGGGAGGGGGGGGTTATTCTCCCGAGCAGTTCTTC. Encoded protein: CASSLVEGGGGYSPEQFF.

This clonotype occurred a few times. The chain is built from TRBV9 and TRBJ2-5; TRBD1 might be the D (6 bases). The V gene's germline CDR1 is SGDLS and CDR2 YYNGEE. The CDR3 sequence is 13 residues long. V gave up 0 bases and J gave up 3 bases, with 6 bases separating them. The CDR3 coding sequence is TGTGCCAGCAGCGTAGGGACAGAAGAGACCCAGTACTTC. Translation: CASSVGTEETQYF.

This chain uses TRBV9 with TRBJ2-1, with a weak D call TRBD2 (7 bases). This CDR3 region has 16 residues. V was clipped by 3 bases and J by 0 bases, with 13 bases between them. Germline CDR1 and CDR2: SGDLS and YYNGEE. The CDR3: CASSEGGGSSYNEQFF. The CDR3 region has the DNA TGTGCCAGCAGCGAAGGGGGGGGTAGCTCCTACAATGAGCAGTTCTTC. The variable domain in full, completed from reference TRBV9 and TRBJ2-1, reads DSGVTQTPKHLITATGQRVTLRCSPRSGDLSVYWYQQSLDQGLQFLIQYYNGEERAKGNILERFSAQQFPDLHSELNLSSLELGDSALYFCASSEGGGSSYNEQFFGPGTRLTVL.

This clonotype has just a few counts. V usage is TRBV20-1 and J usage is TRBJ2-1; tentative D call: TRBD2 (7 bases). V was clipped by 0 bases and J by 14 bases, with 23 bases between them. This CDR3 is built from 15 residues. Germline V gene data show CDR1 as DFQATT and CDR2 as SNEGSKA (reference sequence). The CDR3 here is CSARDLSRGGTQEFF. CDR3 in DNA: TGCAGTGCTAGAGATCTTAGTAGGGGGGGGACTCAGGAGTTCTTC.

This clonotype was seen repeatedly, ten times or more. The V and J genes are TRBV5-8 and TRBJ2-1; a possible D gene is TRBD2 (5 bases). The CDR3 extends over 13 amino acids. Germline CDR1 SGHTS, CDR2 YDEGEE. V was clipped by 3 bases and J by 3 bases, with 7 bases between them. CDR3 protein: CASSSRDYNEQFF. DNA of the CDR3: TGTGCCAGCAGCTCCCGGGACTACAATGAGCAGTTCTTC.

In its sample, this clonotype was seen a few times. The rearrangement joins TRBV2 to TRBJ1-4; D call uncertain. Germline V gene data show CDR1 as SNHLY and CDR2 as FYNNEI. CDR3 length: 11 residues. Trimming pared 6 bases from V and 8 bases from J, leaving 7 bases between. In DNA form, the CDR3 reads TGTGCCAGCAGCGGACGCGAAAAACTGTTTTTT. Amino acid sequence: CASSGREKLFF.

The V gene is TRBV12-3 or TRBV12-4, the J gene TRBJ1-2, with TRBD1 as a possible D gene (6 bases). V shed 10 bases and J shed 3 bases, with 15 bases lying between them. The CDR3 spans 13 residues. The CDR3 bases are TGTGCCACCGGGGTTTACAGGGACTATGGCTACACCTTC. Translated, it gives CATGVYRDYGYTF.

This clonotype was seen ten or more times. The chain uses TRBV12-3 or TRBV12-4 and TRBJ2-2, with TRBD2 matching 9 bases. The trim removed 5 bases at V and 6 bases at J, leaving 7 bases unmatched. The CDR3 totals 15 residues. The CDR3, as DNA: TGTGCCAGCAGTCCCCCGCTAGCGGGATCCGGGGAGCTGTTTTTT. This translates into CASSPPLAGSGELFF.

This clonotype came up many times. The J gene is TRBJ2-7, the V gene TRBV28; D perhaps matches TRBD1 (7 bases). This CDR3 is built from 15 residues. Trimming cost V 6 bases and J 3 bases, with 18 bases left between them. The germline V gene encodes CDR1 MDHEN and CDR2 SYDVKM. The CDR3 coding sequence is TGTGCCAGCAGCGTAAGCCGCGGGACAGACTACGAGCAGTACTTC. This codes for CASSVSRGTDYEQYF.

The V and J genes are TRBV9 and TRBJ2-5, with 7 bases lining up with TRBD1. V shed 0 bases, J shed 4 bases, and the junction held 3 bases outside the gene matches. This CDR3 has 14 residues. The V gene's germline CDR1 is SGDLS and CDR2 YYNGEE. The chain's CDR3 is CASSVATGRETQYF. The CDR3 DNA sequence: TGTGCCAGCAGCGTAGCGACAGGGAGAGAGACCCAGTACTTC.

The J gene is TRBJ2-2, the V gene TRBV19; TRBD2 matches 12 bases. Per germline, CDR1 LNHDA and CDR2 SQIVND (reference sequence). The trim removed 5 bases at V and 5 bases at J, leaving 6 bases unmatched. There are 16 residues in the CDR3. The DNA of the CDR3 is TGTGCCAGTAGTGTCTCCGGGACTAGCGGGACCGGGGAGCTGTTTTTT. It yields the protein CASSVSGTSGTGELFF. Full variable domain (outside the CDR3, taken from reference TRBV19 and TRBJ2-2): DGGITQSPKYLFRKEGQNVTLSCEQNLNHDAMYWYRQDPGQGLRLIYYSQIVNDFQKGDIAEGYSVSREKKESFPLTVTSAQKNPTAFYLCASSVSGTSGTGELFFGEGSRLTVL.

This clonotype has at least ten counts. The rearrangement joins TRBV15 to TRBJ2-7, with a possible D match to TRBD2 (6 bases). The germline V gene has CDR1 LNHNV and CDR2 YYDKDF (reference sequence). The germline V and J ends were trimmed by 3 bases and 2 bases, with 11 bases remaining between them. The CDR3 runs to 14 residues. The CDR3 here is CATSRGLAAYEQYF. The CDR3 DNA follows: TGTGCCACCAGCAGGGGATTAGCGGCCTACGAGCAGTACTTC.